This TCR beta chain was documented in a study of T cells in localized non-small cell lung cancer. Concerning this clone: Its antigen is undetermined.

Repertoires were generated with immunoSEQ multiplex PCR, while TCRdb's copy carries only in-frame clones and drops some. The sample has some 30,000 clones; roughly 94% are singletons. Germline V gene sequence: CDR1 MNHEY, CDR2 SMNVEV (reference sequence). This CDR3 has 13 residues. With 2 bases removed from V and 1 base from J, the gap between germline ends came to 6 bases. Study-level points and caveats: Higher T cell density in the blood was associated with longer overall survival, whereas higher adjacent-lung clonality associated with shorter survival. Adjacent uninvolved lung had the highest clonality, suggesting focused antigen responses.

This receptor was obtained from a woman aged 35-70 years with stage I lung adenocarcinoma. The sequenced sample was peripheral blood, obtained before any cancer treatment. The chain couples TRBV27 to TRBJ2-7, with D unresolved. The CDR3 is CASSLIGSYEQYF. DNA for the CDR3: TGTGCCAGCAGTTTAATAGGATCCTACGAGCAGTACTTC.